Shown below are 20 T cell receptor beta chains from a single sample sequenced in a study of blood T cell repertoires in COVID-19. The method was immunoSEQ multiplex PCR; TCRdb's version includes in-frame clones alone and lacks a portion of them. Counted here are about 280,000 clones, 88% occurring once; the ten biggest clones make up around 2%. Sequenced: PBMCs or T cells enriched from blood (not recorded which). The receptor set was obtained from a woman aged 60-70 years in a cohort exposed to, infected with or recovered from COVID-19 (not recorded which).

The rearrangement links TRBV28 to TRBJ1-4; TRBD1 aligns across 9 bases. CDR1 and CDR2 from the germline V gene are MDHEN and SYDVKM. The V segment lost 5 bases and the J segment 7 bases; nucleotides outside the gene matches: 8. This CDR3 is built from 15 residues. The CDR3 DNA sequence: TGTGCCAGCAGTCGTTCACAGGGGGCTAGTGAAAAACTGTTTTTT. Its protein is CASSRSQGASEKLFF.

As for this clone: Its ends do not fully match the called genes, so a read error is possible. The chain recombines TRBV12-3 or TRBV12-4 with TRBJ2-7, with 10 bases that match TRBD2. The CDR3 spans 12 residues. In nucleotides, the CDR3 is TGTGCCAGCTGGGGGCTAGCGGGAGCACCAGACTTC. It specifies CASWGLAGAPDF.

V is TRBV6-6 and J is TRBJ2-7, with D tentatively TRBD1 (6 bases). V shed 2 bases and J shed 5 bases, with 16 bases lying between them. Germline V lookup: CDR1 MNHNY, CDR2 SVGAGI (reference sequence). The CDR3 covers 15 residues. The CDR3 DNA reads TGTGCCAGCAGTTACGCGGACAGACAGAAGGACGAGCAGTACTTC. It codes for CASSYADRQKDEQYF.

In DNA form, the CDR3 reads TGCGCCAGCAGCCAAGATCTCGGACAGGGGGCAGATACGCAGTATTTT. This codes for CASSQDLGQGADTQYF. This chain links TRBV4-3 with TRBJ2-3, with 10 bases identical to TRBD1. This CDR3 spans 16 amino acids. The V and J ends lost 0 bases and 4 bases, in that order; junction bases with no gene match: 4. From germline, CDR1 is LGHNA and CDR2 YSLEER.

The rearrangement links TRBV3-1 (or the pseudogene TRBV3-2) to TRBJ2-2, with TRBD2 identical over 8 bases. Germline CDR1 and CDR2: LGHDT and YNNKEL (reference sequence). V shed 10 bases, J shed 5 bases, and the junction held 9 bases outside the gene matches. This CDR3 spans 14 amino acids. As DNA, the CDR3 is TGTGCCACTGGGAGGACTAGCAGAACCGGGGAGCTGTTTTTT. Translation gives CATGRTSRTGELFF.

The chain joins TRBV24-1 to TRBJ2-7; perhaps TRBD2 as D (5 bases). V was trimmed by 7 bases and J by 1 base, leaving 13 bases between them. Germline CDR1 reads KGHDR; CDR2 reads SFDVKD. CDR3 length: 14 amino acids. This CDR3 reads CATRGRTGSYEQYF. As DNA, the CDR3 is TGTGCCACCAGGGGCCGGACGGGATCCTACGAGCAGTACTTC.

The chain joins TRBV7-2 to TRBJ2-7; D ambiguous. Trimming pared 5 bases from V and 0 bases from J, leaving 8 bases between. The CDR3 has 13 residues. Per the germline V gene, CDR1 is SGHTA and CDR2 is FQGNSA. The CDR3: CASSSTASYEQYF. In nucleotides, the CDR3 is TGTGCCAGCAGCAGCACAGCCTCCTACGAGCAGTACTTC.

In nucleotides, the CDR3 is TGTGCCAGCAGCCTTAACAGGGTCACCTACGAGCAGTACTTC. Protein product: CASSLNRVTYEQYF. The chain uses TRBV28 and TRBJ2-7; a possible D gene is TRBD1 (6 bases). V was clipped by 6 bases and J by 2 bases, with 14 bases between them. Germline CDR1 is MDHEN and CDR2 is SYDVKM. CDR3 length: 14 residues.

V gene TRBV9 combines with J gene TRBJ1-2, with D unclear. V lost 0 bases and J lost 9, with 9 bases in between. Germline loops: CDR1 SGDLS, CDR2 YYNGEE. CDR3 length equals 12 residues. In nucleotides, the CDR3 is TGTGCCAGCAGCGTAGACGGGTTACGCTACACCTTC. It yields the protein CASSVDGLRYTF.

CDR3 loop: CASSTTGRSSYNEQFF. In DNA, the CDR3 is TGTGCCAGCAGCACTACAGGGAGAAGCTCCTACAATGAGCAGTTCTTC. This chain joins TRBV7-9 and TRBJ2-1, with D possibly matching TRBD1 (6 bases). CDR1 and CDR2 (germline): SEHNR, FQNEAQ (reference sequence). Trimming removed 5 bases at V and 0 bases at J, with 14 bases between. CDR3 length: 16 amino acids.

This clone has just one count. The chain is built from TRBV5-1 and TRBJ2-1; D gene ambiguous. Germline loops: CDR1 SGHRS, CDR2 YFSETQ. V was cut by 0 bases and J by 7 bases, with 5 bases left in between. The CDR3 totals 12 residues. The CDR3 sequence: CASSLGANEQFF. The DNA of the CDR3 is TGCGCCAGCAGCTTGGGGGCGAATGAGCAGTTCTTC.

The chain joins TRBV5-6 to TRBJ2-5; maybe TRBD1 (6 bases). Trimming took 4 bases from V and 1 from J, leaving 17 bases between them. Germline loops: CDR1 SGHDT, CDR2 YYEEEE. The CDR3 runs to 16 residues. DNA of the CDR3: TGTGCCAGCAGCCAGGGGACGGGTCCCTTCCAAGAGACCCAGTACTTC. As protein: CASSQGTGPFQETQYF.

V is TRBV9 and J is TRBJ2-2; the match to TRBD1 covers 8 bases. Germline CDR1 and CDR2: SGDLS and YYNGEE. J was trimmed by 6 bases and V by 4 bases; bases with no gene match: 5. The CDR3 has 14 residues. The CDR3 protein is CASSTQGASGELFF. The DNA for the CDR3 is TGTGCCAGCAGCACTCAGGGGGCGTCCGGGGAGCTGTTTTTT.

This chain uses TRBV25-1 with TRBJ1-2, with 10 bases matching TRBD1. Germline CDR1 reads MGHDK; CDR2 reads SYGVNS. This CDR3 comprises 16 residues. The V gene end was trimmed by 3 bases and the J gene end by 7 bases; junction bases not matched to a gene: 11. CDR3 loop: CASSDPGTGVLTGYTF. CDR3 coding DNA: TGTGCCAGCAGTGATCCCGGGACAGGGGTTCTAACTGGCTACACCTTC.

The chain employs TRBV19 and TRBJ2-7; D gene unclear. The V gene lost 8 bases and the J gene lost 3 bases, with 8 bases spanning the gap. Germline CDR1 is LNHDA and CDR2 is SQIVND (reference sequence). The CDR3 is 11 amino acids. The chain's CDR3 is CASSWSYEQYF. CDR3 in DNA: TGTGCCAGTTCTTGGAGCTACGAGCAGTACTTC. The full variable domain, its missing parts supplied by reference TRBV19 and TRBJ2-7, is DGGITQSPKYLFRKEGQNVTLSCEQNLNHDAMYWYRQDPGQGLRLIYYSQIVNDFQKGDIAEGYSVSREKKESFPLTVTSAQKNPTAFYLCASSWSYEQYFGPGTRLTVT.

The chain is built from TRBV9 and TRBJ2-1, with TRBD1 matching 9 bases. Germline V gene lookup returns CDR1 SGDLS and CDR2 YYNGEE. The V and J ends lost 0 bases and 4 bases, in that order; junction bases with no gene match: 5. The CDR3 has 16 amino acids. CDR3 bases: TGTGCCAGCAGCGTAGGGAGACAGGGGGGGTACAATGAGCAGTTCTTC. It is translated as CASSVGRQGGYNEQFF.

The chain is built from TRBV4-1 and TRBJ2-1; 7 bases line up with TRBD2. Trimming removed 6 bases from V and 0 bases from J; junction bases left unmatched: 11. Looked up from germline, CDR1 is MGHRA and CDR2 is YSYEKL. This CDR3 contains 17 residues. CDR3 DNA sequence: TGCGCCAGCAGGAGCCAGGGAGGGATCTACTCCTACAATGAGCAGTTCTTC. Its translation is CASRSQGGIYSYNEQFF.

The CDR3 DNA sequence: TGTGCCAGCAGTCTCGGGACAGGGGAGTTGGGCTACACCTTC. Amino acids: CASSLGTGELGYTF. The J gene is TRBJ1-2, the V gene TRBV5-4, with 10 bases aligning to TRBD1. J gave up 8 bases and V 5 bases, and 9 bases lay outside the gene matches. The CDR3 length is 14 residues. Germline lookup yields CDR1 SGHNT and CDR2 YYREEE (reference sequence).

The chain links TRBV30 to TRBJ2-5, with unresolved D. The CDR3 consists of 13 residues. Per the germline V gene, CDR1 is GTSNPN and CDR2 is SVGIG (reference sequence). Trimming cost V 2 bases and J 1 base, with 8 bases left between them. The CDR3 region is CAWSPYFQETQYF. CDR3 bases: TGTGCCTGGAGTCCGTATTTCCAAGAGACCCAGTACTTC.

The gene calls are TRBV10-1 and TRBJ2-6; 8 bases agree with TRBD2. The V segment lost 0 bases and the J segment 0 bases; nucleotides outside the gene matches: 10. The CDR3 totals 20 residues. CDR1 WNHNN and CDR2 SYGVQD come from the germline V gene (reference sequence). The chain's CDR3 is CASSESPGGAPSSGANVLTF. In DNA form, the CDR3 reads TGCGCCAGCAGTGAGTCTCCGGGAGGGGCTCCTTCCTCTGGGGCCAACGTCCTGACTTTC.